Listed below are T cell receptor beta chains from one sample, sequenced in a study of cytomegalovirus exposure and HLA in healthy donors. Assay used: immunoSEQ multiplex PCR; TCRdb lists only in-frame clones, some missing. The repertoire has about 150,000 clones, approximately 82% of them found once; the top ten carry approximately 30%. Input material: PBMCs. The receptors originated from a young man in good health and CMV-seropositive. Each CDR3 is given with its conserved first and last residue. Fields, in order: CDR3 length, J gene, V gene, D gene, clone size, CDR3 DNA, CDR3 protein. The D gene is left open where the match is weak. Size is omitted from some rows. Given values are once, few, many or a class for expanded clones.

length: 14; J: TRBJ2-5; V: TRBV18; D: NA; size: NA; DNA: TGTGCCAGCTCCCGGCTGGGGCAAGCAGAGACCCAGTACTTC; CDR3: CASSRLGQAETQYF
length: 13; J: TRBJ1-1; V: TRBV5-1; D: TRBD1; size: NA; DNA: TGCGCCAGCAGCCCGGGACAGTCCCGGGAAGCTTTCTTT; CDR3: CASSPGQSREAFF
length: 16; J: TRBJ2-5; V: TRBV5-4; D: TRBD1; size: NA; DNA: TGTGCCAGCAGCTTGGAGGGCCAGGGGGCGCGAAAGACCCAGTACTTC; CDR3: CASSLEGQGARKTQYF
length: 13; J: TRBJ1-5; V: TRBV7-3; D: NA; size: NA; DNA: TGTGCCAGCAGCTTAACGGCCAATCAGCCCCAGCATTTT; CDR3: CASSLTANQPQHF
length: 14; J: TRBJ2-3; V: TRBV11-3; D: TRBD1; size: NA; DNA: TGTGCCAGCAGCCAGACAGGGAACACAGATACGCAGTATTTT; CDR3: CASSQTGNTDTQYF
length: 12; J: TRBJ1-1; V: TRBV29-1; D: NA; size: NA; DNA: TGCAGCGCCCGGGAGAAGAACACTGAAGCTTTCTTT; CDR3: CSAREKNTEAFF
length: 15; J: TRBJ1-6; V: TRBV2; D: NA; size: NA; DNA: TGTGCCAGCAGTATAAATTCAGGGTTTAATTCACCCCTCCACTTT; CDR3: CASSINSGFNSPLHF
length: 14; J: TRBJ2-3; V: TRBV6-1; D: TRBD2; size: NA; DNA: TGTGCCAGCAGTAGGACTAGCGGGATGGATACGCAGTATTTT; CDR3: CASSRTSGMDTQYF
length: 13; J: TRBJ1-2; V: TRBV30; D: NA; size: NA; DNA: TGTGCCTGGGACATTATGACCGGCTTTGGCTACACCTTC; CDR3: CAWDIMTGFGYTF
length: 15; J: TRBJ1-4; V: TRBV6-6; D: TRBD1; size: NA; DNA: TGTGCCAGCAGTTCCCTCGGGGACAGGGCAGAAAAACTGTTTTTT; CDR3: CASSSLGDRAEKLFF
length: 15; J: TRBJ1-2; V: TRBV7-2; D: TRBD1; size: NA; DNA: TGTGCCAGCAGCTTCCCCGGACAGGACCCCTATGGCTACACCTTC; CDR3: CASSFPGQDPYGYTF
length: 14; J: TRBJ2-1; V: TRBV28; D: NA; size: NA; DNA: TGTGCCAGCAGTTTACGGGGCTCCTACAATGAGCAGTTCTTC; CDR3: CASSLRGSYNEQFF
length: 12; J: TRBJ1-1; V: TRBV6-1; D: NA; size: once; DNA: TGTGCCAGCAGAATTATGAACACTGAAGCTTTCTTT; CDR3: CASRIMNTEAFF
length: 14; J: TRBJ2-1; V: TRBV2; D: NA; size: NA; DNA: TGTGCCAGCAGGAGCTACAGCTCCTACAATGAGCAGTTCTTC; CDR3: CASRSYSSYNEQFF
length: 16; J: TRBJ2-1; V: TRBV30; D: TRBD2; size: NA; DNA: TGTGCCTGGCGACTAGCGGGAGGCCTTCCCTACAATGAGCAGTTCTTC; CDR3: CAWRLAGGLPYNEQFF
length: 14; J: TRBJ2-7; V: TRBV5-1; D: NA; size: once; DNA: TGCGCCAGCAGCTTAGCGGGACAAACCTACGAGCAGTACTTC; CDR3: CASSLAGQTYEQYF
length: 14; J: TRBJ2-7; V: TRBV5-4; D: TRBD2; size: NA; DNA: TGTGCCAGCACCCCCGGGGGGGCCTCCTACGAGCAGTACTTC; CDR3: CASTPGGASYEQYF
length: 16; J: TRBJ2-3; V: TRBV7-9; D: NA; size: NA; DNA: TGTGCCAGCAGCTTAGAGGGACTGCGTCCTGTAGGGACGCAGTATTTT; CDR3: CASSLEGLRPVGTQYF
length: 16; J: TRBJ2-2; V: TRBV5-4; D: NA; size: NA; DNA: TGTGCCAGCAGCCCACGGGGGCTAGCGGCCACCGGGGAGCTGTTTTTT; CDR3: CASSPRGLAATGELFF
length: 15; J: TRBJ2-1; V: TRBV7-3; D: TRBD2; size: NA; DNA: TGTGCCAGCAGCTTTGCAGCGGGGGCCTCCAATGAGCAGTTCTTC; CDR3: CASSFAAGASNEQFF
length: 13; J: TRBJ2-1; V: TRBV10-3; D: TRBD1; size: NA; DNA: TGTGCCATTACCGGGACAGGGTACGATGAGCAGTTCTTC; CDR3: CAITGTGYDEQFF
length: 15; J: TRBJ2-7; V: TRBV7-7; D: TRBD1; size: NA; DNA: TGTGCCAGCAGCGACCAGGGGGCTTGGCTAGGAGAGCAGTACTTC; CDR3: CASSDQGAWLGEQYF
length: 12; J: TRBJ2-7; V: TRBV10-3; D: NA; size: many; DNA: TGTGCCATCAGCCCCACTACCTACGAGCAGTACTTC; CDR3: CAISPTTYEQYF
length: 14; J: TRBJ2-7; V: TRBV11-3; D: TRBD2; size: NA; DNA: TGTGCCAGCAGCCCCCGGTCGCGGGGGACCGAGCAGTACTTC; CDR3: CASSPRSRGTEQYF
length: 16; J: TRBJ2-2; V: TRBV5-1; D: NA; size: NA; DNA: TGCGCCAGCAGCCCAGTGCCTTTACAGGGAACCGGGGAGCTGTTTTTT; CDR3: CASSPVPLQGTGELFF
length: 15; J: TRBJ2-7; V: TRBV7-2; D: TRBD1; size: NA; DNA: TGTGCCAGCAGCCCCGGGACAGGGGGCTTCAACGAGCAGTACTTC; CDR3: CASSPGTGGFNEQYF
length: 14; J: TRBJ1-4; V: TRBV11-2; D: TRBD1; size: NA; DNA: TGTGCCAGCAGCCTGACAGGGACTAATGAAAAACTGTTTTTT; CDR3: CASSLTGTNEKLFF
length: 12; J: TRBJ1-2; V: TRBV5-1; D: NA; size: few; DNA: TGCGCCAGCAGCTTGGCTGACTTTGGCTACACCTTC; CDR3: CASSLADFGYTF
length: 14; J: TRBJ1-1; V: TRBV2; D: TRBD1; size: NA; DNA: TGTGCCAGCAGTCTTAATACAGGGGACGATGAAGCTTTCTTT; CDR3: CASSLNTGDDEAFF
length: 13; J: TRBJ2-1; V: TRBV6-5; D: TRBD2; size: NA; DNA: TGTGCCAGCAGCATTCGACTAGCTATGCAGCAGTTCTTC; CDR3: CASSIRLAMQQFF
length: 14; J: TRBJ1-1; V: TRBV6-5; D: TRBD1; size: NA; DNA: TGTGCCAGCAGTGAGACAGGGGGGGACACTGAAGCTTTCTTT; CDR3: CASSETGGDTEAFF
length: 15; J: TRBJ2-5; V: TRBV4-1; D: TRBD2; size: NA; DNA: TGCGCCAGCAGCCCGGGAGGAAAAGCCCAAGAGACCCAGTACTTC; CDR3: CASSPGGKAQETQYF